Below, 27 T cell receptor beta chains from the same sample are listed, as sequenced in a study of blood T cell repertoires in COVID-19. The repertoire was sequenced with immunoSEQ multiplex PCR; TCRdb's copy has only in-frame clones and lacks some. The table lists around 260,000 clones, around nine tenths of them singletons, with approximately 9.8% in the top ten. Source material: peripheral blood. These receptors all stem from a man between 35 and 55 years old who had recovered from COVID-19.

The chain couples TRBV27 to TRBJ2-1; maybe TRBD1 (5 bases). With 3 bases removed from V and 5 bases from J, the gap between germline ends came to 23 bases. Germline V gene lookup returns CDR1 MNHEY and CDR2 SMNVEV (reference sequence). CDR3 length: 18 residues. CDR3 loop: CASSFLGGDVGAHNEQFF. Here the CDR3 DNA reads TGTGCCAGCAGTTTTTTGGGTGGAGACGTTGGGGCACACAATGAGCAGTTCTTC.

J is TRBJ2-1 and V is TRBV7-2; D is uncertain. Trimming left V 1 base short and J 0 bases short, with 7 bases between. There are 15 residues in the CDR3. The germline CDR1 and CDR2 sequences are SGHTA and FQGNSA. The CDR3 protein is CASSLDYNSYNEQFF. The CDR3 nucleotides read TGTGCCAGCAGCTTAGACTATAACTCCTACAATGAGCAGTTCTTC.

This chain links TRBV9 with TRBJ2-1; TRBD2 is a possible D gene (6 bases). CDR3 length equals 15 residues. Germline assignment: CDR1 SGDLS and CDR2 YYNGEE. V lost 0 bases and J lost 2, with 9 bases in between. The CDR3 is CASSVDLATYNEQFF. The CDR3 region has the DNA TGTGCCAGCAGCGTAGATCTAGCGACCTACAATGAGCAGTTCTTC.

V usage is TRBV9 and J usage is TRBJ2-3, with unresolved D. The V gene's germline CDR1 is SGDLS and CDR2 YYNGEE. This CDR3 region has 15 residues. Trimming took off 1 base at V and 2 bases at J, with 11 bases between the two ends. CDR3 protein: CASSVSAENTDTQYF. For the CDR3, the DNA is TGTGCCAGCAGCGTATCCGCAGAAAACACAGATACGCAGTATTTT.

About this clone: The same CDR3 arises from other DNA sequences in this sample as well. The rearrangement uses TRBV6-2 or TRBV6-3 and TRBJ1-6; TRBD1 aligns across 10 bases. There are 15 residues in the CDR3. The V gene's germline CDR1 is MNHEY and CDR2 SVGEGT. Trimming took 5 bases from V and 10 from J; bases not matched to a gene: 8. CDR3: CASSDRTGGNSPLHF. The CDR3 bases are TGTGCCAGCAGTGACCGGACAGGGGGAAACTCACCCCTCCACTTT.

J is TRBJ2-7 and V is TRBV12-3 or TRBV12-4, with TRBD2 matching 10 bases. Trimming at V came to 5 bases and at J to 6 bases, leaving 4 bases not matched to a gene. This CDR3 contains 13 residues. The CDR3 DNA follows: TGTGCCAGCAGTACGGGACTAGCGTTCGAGCAGTACTTC. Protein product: CASSTGLAFEQYF.

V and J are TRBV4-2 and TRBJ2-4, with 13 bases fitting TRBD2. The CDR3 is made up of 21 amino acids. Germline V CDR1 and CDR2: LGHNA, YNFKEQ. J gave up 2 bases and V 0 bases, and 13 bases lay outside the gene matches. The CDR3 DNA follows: TGTGCCAGCAGCCAAGATCCGACTAGCGGGAGGCCCCTCGGGCCCAAAAACATTCAGTACTTC. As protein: CASSQDPTSGRPLGPKNIQYF.

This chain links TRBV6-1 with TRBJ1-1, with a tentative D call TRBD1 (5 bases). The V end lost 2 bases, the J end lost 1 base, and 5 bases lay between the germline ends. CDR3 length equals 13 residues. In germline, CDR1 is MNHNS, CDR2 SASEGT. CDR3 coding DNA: TGTGCCAGCAGTGAACAGGGGAACACTGAAGCTTTCTTT. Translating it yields CASSEQGNTEAFF.

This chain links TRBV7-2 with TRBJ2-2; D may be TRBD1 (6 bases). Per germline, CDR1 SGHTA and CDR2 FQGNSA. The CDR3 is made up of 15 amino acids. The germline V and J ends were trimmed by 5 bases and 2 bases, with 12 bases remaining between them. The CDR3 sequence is CASSTRQANTGELFF. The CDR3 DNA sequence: TGTGCCAGCAGCACTAGACAGGCCAACACCGGGGAGCTGTTTTTT.

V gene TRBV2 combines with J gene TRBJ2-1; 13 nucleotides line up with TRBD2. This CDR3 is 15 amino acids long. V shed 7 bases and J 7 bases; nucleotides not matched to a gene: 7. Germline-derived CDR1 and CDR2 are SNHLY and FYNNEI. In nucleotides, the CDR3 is TGTGCCAGCACAAGACTAGCGGGAGGTGGTAATGAGCAGTTCTTC. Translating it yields CASTRLAGGGNEQFF.

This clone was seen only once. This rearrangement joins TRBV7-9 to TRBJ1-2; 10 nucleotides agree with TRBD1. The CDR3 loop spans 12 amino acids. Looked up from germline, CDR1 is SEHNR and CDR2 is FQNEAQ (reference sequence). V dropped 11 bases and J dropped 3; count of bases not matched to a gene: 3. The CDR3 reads CAGGQGDYGYTF. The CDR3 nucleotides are TGTGCCGGAGGACAGGGGGACTATGGCTACACCTTC.

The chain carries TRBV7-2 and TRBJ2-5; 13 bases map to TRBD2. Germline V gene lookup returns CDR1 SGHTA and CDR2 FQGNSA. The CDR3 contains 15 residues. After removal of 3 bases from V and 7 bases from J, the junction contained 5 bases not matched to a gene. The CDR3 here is CASSLGLAGRGTQYF. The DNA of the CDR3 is TGTGCCAGCAGCTTGGGACTAGCGGGGCGAGGGACCCAGTACTTC.

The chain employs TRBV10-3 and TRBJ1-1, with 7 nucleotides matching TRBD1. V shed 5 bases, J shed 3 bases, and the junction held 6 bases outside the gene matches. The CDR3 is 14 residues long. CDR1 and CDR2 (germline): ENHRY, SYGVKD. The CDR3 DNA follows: TGTGCCATCAGTAAACAGGGGAAGGACACTGAAGCTTTCTTT. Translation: CAISKQGKDTEAFF.

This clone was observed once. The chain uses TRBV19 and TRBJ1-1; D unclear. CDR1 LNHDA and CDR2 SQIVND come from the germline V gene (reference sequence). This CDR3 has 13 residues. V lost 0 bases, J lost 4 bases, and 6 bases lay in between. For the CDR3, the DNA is TGTGCCAGTAGTATAGATCTCGGCACTGAAGCTTTCTTT. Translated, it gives CASSIDLGTEAFF. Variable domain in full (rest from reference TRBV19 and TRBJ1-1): DGGITQSPKYLFRKEGQNVTLSCEQNLNHDAMYWYRQDPGQGLRLIYYSQIVNDFQKGDIAEGYSVSREKKESFPLTVTSAQKNPTAFYLCASSIDLGTEAFFGQGTRLTVV.

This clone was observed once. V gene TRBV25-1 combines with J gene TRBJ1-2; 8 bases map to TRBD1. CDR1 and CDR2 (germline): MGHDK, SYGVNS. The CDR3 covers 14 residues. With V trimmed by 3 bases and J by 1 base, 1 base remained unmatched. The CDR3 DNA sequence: TGTGCCAGCAGTGACAGGGGGCTTAACTATGGCTACACCTTC. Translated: CASSDRGLNYGYTF.

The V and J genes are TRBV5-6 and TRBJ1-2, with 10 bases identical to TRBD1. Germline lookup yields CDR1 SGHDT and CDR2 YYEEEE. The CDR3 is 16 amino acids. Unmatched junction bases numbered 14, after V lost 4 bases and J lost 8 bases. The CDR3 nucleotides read TGTGCCAGCAGCGCTCGGACAGGGGGTTATCGTCGGGGCTACACCTTC. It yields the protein CASSARTGGYRRGYTF.

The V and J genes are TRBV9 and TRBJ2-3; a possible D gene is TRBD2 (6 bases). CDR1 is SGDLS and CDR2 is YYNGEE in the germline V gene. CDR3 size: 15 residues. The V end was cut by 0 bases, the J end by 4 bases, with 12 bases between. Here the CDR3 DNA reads TGTGCCAGCAGCGTAGCCGGGCGGGACCCAGATACGCAGTATTTT. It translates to CASSVAGRDPDTQYF.

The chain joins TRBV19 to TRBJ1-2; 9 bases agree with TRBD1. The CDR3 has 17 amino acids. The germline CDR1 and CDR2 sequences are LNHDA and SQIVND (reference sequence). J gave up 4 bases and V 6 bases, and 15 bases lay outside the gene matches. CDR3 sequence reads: CASSVGTGMVSGYGYTF. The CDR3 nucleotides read TGTGCCAGTAGCGTGGGGACAGGGATGGTTTCGGGCTATGGCTACACCTTC.

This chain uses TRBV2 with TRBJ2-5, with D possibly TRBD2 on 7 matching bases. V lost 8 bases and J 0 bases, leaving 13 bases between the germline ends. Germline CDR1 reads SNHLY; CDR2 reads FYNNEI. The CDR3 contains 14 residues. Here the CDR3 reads CASSRGGDQETQYF. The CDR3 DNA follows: TGTGCCAGCTCGAGGGGGGGGGACCAAGAGACCCAGTACTTC.

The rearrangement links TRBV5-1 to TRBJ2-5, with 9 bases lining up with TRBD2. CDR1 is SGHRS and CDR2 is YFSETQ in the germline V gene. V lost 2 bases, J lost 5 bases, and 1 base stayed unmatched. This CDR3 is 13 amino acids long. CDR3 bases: TGCGCCAGCAGCTTTGGACTAGCGGAGACCCAGTACTTC. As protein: CASSFGLAETQYF.

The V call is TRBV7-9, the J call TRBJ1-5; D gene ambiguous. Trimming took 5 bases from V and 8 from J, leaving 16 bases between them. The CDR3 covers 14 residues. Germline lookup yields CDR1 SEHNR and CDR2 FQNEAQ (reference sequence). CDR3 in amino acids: CASSREGGSEPQHF. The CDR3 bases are TGTGCCAGCAGCAGAGAGGGAGGAAGTGAGCCCCAGCATTTT.

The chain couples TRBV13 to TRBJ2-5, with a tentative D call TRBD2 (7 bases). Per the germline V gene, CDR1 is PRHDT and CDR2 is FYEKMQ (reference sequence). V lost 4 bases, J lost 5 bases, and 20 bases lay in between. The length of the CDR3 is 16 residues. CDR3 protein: CASSSPAGARRETQYF. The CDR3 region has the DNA TGTGCCAGCAGCTCCCCCGCGGGGGCGCGACGGGAGACCCAGTACTTC. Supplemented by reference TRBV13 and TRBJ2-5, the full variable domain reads AAGVIQSPRHLIKEKRETATLKCYPIPRHDTVYWYQQGPGQDPQFLISFYEKMQSDKGSIPDRFSAQQFSDYHSELNMSSLELGDSALYFCASSSPAGARRETQYFGPGTRLLVL.

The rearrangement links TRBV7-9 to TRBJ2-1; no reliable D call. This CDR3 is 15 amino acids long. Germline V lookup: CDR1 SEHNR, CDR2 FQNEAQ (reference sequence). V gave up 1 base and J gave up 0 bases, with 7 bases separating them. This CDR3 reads CASSLGVSSYNEQFF. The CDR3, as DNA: TGTGCCAGCAGCTTAGGTGTGAGCTCCTACAATGAGCAGTTCTTC.

CDR3 sequence: CASSLARAGGGETQYF. Here the CDR3 DNA reads TGTGCCAGCAGCTTAGCGCGAGCGGGGGGTGGGGAGACCCAGTACTTC. The chain couples TRBV7-2 to TRBJ2-5, with 9 bases that match TRBD2. V lost 0 bases to trimming and J lost 5 bases; unmatched junction nucleotides: 7. CDR1 and CDR2 from the germline V gene are SGHTA and FQGNSA. The CDR3 totals 16 residues.

This chain's CDR3 is CASSHNRGNTEAFF. In DNA form, the CDR3 reads TGTGCCAGCAGCCATAACAGGGGGAACACTGAAGCTTTCTTT. The chain has TRBV6-6 and TRBJ1-1; 7 positions match TRBD1. Unmatched junction bases numbered 5, after V lost 6 bases and J lost 1 base. The CDR3 totals 14 residues. Germline V gene sequence: CDR1 MNHNY, CDR2 SVGAGI (reference sequence).

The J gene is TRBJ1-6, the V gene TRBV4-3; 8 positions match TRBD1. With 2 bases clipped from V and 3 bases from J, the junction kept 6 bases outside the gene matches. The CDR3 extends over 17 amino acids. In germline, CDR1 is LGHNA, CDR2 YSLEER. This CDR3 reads CASSQLLDRGYNSPLHF. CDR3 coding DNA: TGCGCCAGCAGCCAACTCCTCGACAGGGGCTATAATTCACCCCTCCACTTT.

CDR3 in DNA: TGCGCCAGCAGCCAAGTAATAACCGGGACTAGCGCTTACAATGAGCAGTTCTTC. The encoded protein is CASSQVITGTSAYNEQFF. V gene TRBV4-3 combines with J gene TRBJ2-1, with 10 bases aligning to TRBD2. Per germline, CDR1 LGHNA and CDR2 YSLEER. V trimming: 1 base; J trimming: 4 bases; junction bases outside the gene matches: 10. This CDR3 is 18 amino acids long.